This T cell receptor beta chain was documented in a study of T cell clusters in autoimmune cytopenias. Some 39,000 genome equivalents of blood DNA were amplified for TRB. Multiplex touch-down PCR amplified TRB using TRB-A and TRB-B pools in one tube. TCRdb reprocessed the multiplex PCR reads and reports one entry per CDR3 protein, with no DNA. This table holds roughly 4,000 distinct CDR3 sequences. In germline, CDR1 is SGHAT, CDR2 FQNNGV. The CDR3 consists of 14 residues. These data were also reused for a study on T cell repertoires in aging, cancer and after chemotherapy.

Sample: peripheral blood. This chain joins TRBV11-2 and TRBJ2-3. The sequence was collected from a human donor in good health. CDR3 sequence reads: CASSVSGVTDTQYF.